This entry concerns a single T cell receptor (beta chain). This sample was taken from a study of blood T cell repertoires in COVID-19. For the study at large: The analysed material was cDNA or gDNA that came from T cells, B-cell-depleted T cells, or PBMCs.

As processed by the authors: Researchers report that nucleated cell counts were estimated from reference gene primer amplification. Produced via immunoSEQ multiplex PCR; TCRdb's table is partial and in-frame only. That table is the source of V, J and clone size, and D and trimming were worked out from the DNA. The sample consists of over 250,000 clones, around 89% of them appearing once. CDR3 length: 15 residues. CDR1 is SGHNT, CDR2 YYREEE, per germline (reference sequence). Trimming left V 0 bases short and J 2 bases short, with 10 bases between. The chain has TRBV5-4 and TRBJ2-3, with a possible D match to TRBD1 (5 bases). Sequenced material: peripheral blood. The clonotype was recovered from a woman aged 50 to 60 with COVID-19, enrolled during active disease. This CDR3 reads CASSLEGRATDTQYF. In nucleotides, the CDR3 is TGTGCCAGCAGCTTGGAGGGCAGGGCCACAGATACGCAGTATTTT.